Listed here are 19 T cell receptor beta chains from one sample, sequenced in a study of blood T cell repertoires in COVID-19. Produced via immunoSEQ multiplex PCR; TCRdb's table is partial and in-frame only. This table holds about 62,000 clones, roughly 90% found once. The sequenced sample consisted of peripheral blood. The origin of the receptors is a woman aged 55-69 years with acute or convalescent COVID-19.

The CDR3 region is CASSLPGGGGEKLFF. CDR3 bases: TGCGCCAGCAGCTTGCCAGGGGGCGGCGGTGAAAAACTGTTTTTT. The chain has TRBV5-1 and TRBJ1-4, with 8 positions matching TRBD1. V lost 1 base to trimming and J lost 7 bases; unmatched junction nucleotides: 6. Germline lookup yields CDR1 SGHRS and CDR2 YFSETQ. The CDR3 length is 15 residues.

The V and J genes are TRBV12-3 or TRBV12-4 and TRBJ1-5, with D tentatively TRBD1 (5 bases). This CDR3 has 13 amino acids. V lost 4 bases to trimming and J lost 6 bases, with 10 bases between them. The CDR3 spells CASSSRDFQPQHF. The CDR3, as DNA: TGTGCCAGCAGTTCCCGGGACTTTCAGCCCCAGCATTTT.

The table lists this clone with a count of one. V gene TRBV12-3 or TRBV12-4 combines with J gene TRBJ2-4, with D tentatively TRBD1 (6 bases). V was clipped by 5 bases and J by 6 bases, with 8 bases between them. This CDR3 region has 12 residues. The CDR3 sequence is CASSQTGNIQYF. CDR3 bases: TGTGCCAGCAGTCAGACAGGAAACATTCAGTACTTC.

J is TRBJ2-7 and V is TRBV23-1, with 10 bases fitting TRBD1. TRBV23-1 is identified as an open reading frame with a role that is uncertain. The V segment lost 2 bases and the J segment 0 bases; nucleotides outside the gene matches: 7. The CDR3 consists of 17 residues. The chain's CDR3 is CASSQPRGQGSSYEQYV. As DNA, the CDR3 is TGCGCCAGCAGTCAACCAAGGGGACAGGGGAGCTCCTACGAGCAGTACGTC.

The rearrangement links TRBV11-1 to TRBJ2-2; D possibly corresponds to TRBD2 (6 bases). The CDR3 has 15 residues. V was shortened by 0 bases and J by 6 bases, with 11 bases between the two germline ends. CDR1 is SGHAT and CDR2 is FQDESV in the germline V gene (reference sequence). The CDR3 bases are TGTGCCAGCAGCTTAGCCCCCGCGGGACCCGGGGAGCTGTTTTTT. Protein sequence: CASSLAPAGPGELFF. Combining the CDR3 with reference TRBV11-1 and TRBJ2-2 gives the whole variable domain EAEVAQSPRYKITEKSQAVAFWCDPISGHATLYWYRQILGQGPELLVQFQDESVVDDSQLPKDRFSAERLKGVDSTLKIQPAELGDSAMYLCASSLAPAGPGELFFGEGSRLTVL.

This clone was observed a single time. The chain joins TRBV4-1 to TRBJ1-4; D may be TRBD1 (5 bases). With 1 base removed from V and 6 bases from J, the gap between germline ends came to 9 bases. This CDR3 comprises 14 residues. The germline CDR1 and CDR2 sequences are MGHRA and YSYEKL. The CDR3 here is CASSQGQYDEKLFF. The CDR3 DNA reads as TGCGCCAGCAGCCAAGGACAGTATGATGAAAAACTGTTTTTT.

The chain couples TRBV9 to TRBJ2-7, with 7 positions matching TRBD1. The CDR3 covers 14 residues. From germline, CDR1 is SGDLS and CDR2 YYNGEE. V lost 0 bases, J lost 6 bases, and 6 bases stayed unmatched. Written as DNA, the CDR3 is TGTGCCAGCAGCGTAGGTGCGACAGGGACCGAGCAGTACGTC. Protein: CASSVGATGTEQYV.

The V gene is TRBV19, the J gene TRBJ1-2; D possibly corresponds to TRBD1 (6 bases). CDR1 and CDR2 from the germline V gene are LNHDA and SQIVND (reference sequence). The CDR3 contains 13 residues. The ends were cut back, 4 bases at V and 5 bases at J, with 11 bases in the middle. CDR3 residues: CASSNLRGYGYTF. The CDR3 bases are TGTGCCAGTAGTAATTTGAGGGGGTATGGCTACACCTTC.

This sequence joins TRBV5-3 and TRBJ1-1; maybe TRBD1 (5 bases). TRBV5-3 has ORF status, its function being uncertain. This CDR3 contains 16 residues. Trimming cost V 0 bases and J 4 bases, with 16 bases left between them. The CDR3 spells CARSLAWQGNGTEAFF. The CDR3 region has the DNA TGTGCCAGAAGCTTGGCCTGGCAGGGTAACGGCACTGAAGCTTTCTTT.

The chain has TRBV20-1 and TRBJ1-2; TRBD1 agrees at 8 bases. The trim removed 3 bases at V and 7 bases at J, leaving 4 bases unmatched. Germline lookup yields CDR1 DFQATT and CDR2 SNEGSKA (reference sequence). The CDR3 consists of 12 residues. The CDR3 DNA follows: TGCAGTGCTAGTCAGGGGGCGGGTGGCTACACCTTC. This encodes CSASQGAGGYTF.

The chain couples TRBV16 to TRBJ1-1; 7 bases are a match to TRBD1. This CDR3 contains 13 residues. Germline V CDR1 and CDR2: KGHSY, FQNENV. The ends lost 6 bases at V and 3 bases at J; junction bases unmatched: 4. DNA of the CDR3: TGTGCCAGCAGTCTTGACAGGGACACTGAAGCTTTCTTT. Protein sequence: CASSLDRDTEAFF.

J is TRBJ1-3 and V is TRBV27; the D is unclear. V lost 7 bases and J lost 1, with 8 bases in between. CDR3 size: 13 residues. The germline V gene encodes CDR1 MNHEY and CDR2 SMNVEV (reference sequence). The CDR3 is CASKWASGNTIYF. The CDR3 nucleotides read TGTGCCAGCAAATGGGCTTCTGGAAACACCATATATTTT.

The V and J genes are TRBV7-9 and TRBJ2-3, with 10 bases lining up with TRBD2. V shed 5 bases and J 4 bases; nucleotides not matched to a gene: 12. The CDR3 is made up of 17 amino acids. CDR1 is SEHNR and CDR2 is FQNEAQ in the germline V gene (reference sequence). In DNA, the CDR3 is TGTGCCAGCAGCGCTTACCGGGGTCTAGCGGGAGCAGATACGCAGTATTTT. This translates into CASSAYRGLAGADTQYF.

V and J are TRBV7-3 and TRBJ2-1; the match to TRBD1 covers 10 bases. The CDR3 loop spans 15 amino acids. Germline CDR1 SGHTA, CDR2 FQGTGA. Losses at the gene ends were 5 bases for V and 6 bases for J; bases not matched to a gene: 7. CDR3 region: CASSPGTGEGNEQFF. Written as DNA, the CDR3 is TGTGCCAGCAGCCCAGGGACAGGGGAAGGCAATGAGCAGTTCTTC.

This chain links TRBV19 with TRBJ2-5; 9 bases are a match to TRBD1. Germline assignment: CDR1 LNHDA and CDR2 SQIVND (reference sequence). There are 13 residues in the CDR3. V dropped 7 bases and J dropped 5; count of bases not matched to a gene: 5. In DNA form, the CDR3 reads TGTGCCAGTAACAGGGGGCGAGGGGAGACCCAGTACTTC. Translating it yields CASNRGRGETQYF. The complete variable domain, with remaining parts taken from reference TRBV19 and TRBJ2-5, reads DGGITQSPKYLFRKEGQNVTLSCEQNLNHDAMYWYRQDPGQGLRLIYYSQIVNDFQKGDIAEGYSVSREKKESFPLTVTSAQKNPTAFYLCASNRGRGETQYFGPGTRLLVL.

This clone occurred a few times. J is TRBJ1-3 and V is TRBV5-4; tentative D call: TRBD1 (5 bases). V was cut by 4 bases and J by 2 bases, with 10 bases left in between. Germline CDR1 reads SGHNT; CDR2 reads YYREEE (reference sequence). The CDR3 extends over 14 amino acids. CDR3 loop: CASSIGTTGNTIYF. The CDR3 DNA reads as TGTGCCAGCAGCATCGGGACTACTGGAAACACCATATATTTT.

The count of this clone is one. V gene TRBV19 combines with J gene TRBJ2-2; D may be TRBD1 (6 bases). V gave up 1 base and J gave up 4 bases, with 10 bases separating them. The CDR3 has 15 residues. CDR1 is LNHDA and CDR2 is SQIVND in the germline V gene (reference sequence). CDR3 region: CASSIVLGGTGELFF. Written as DNA, the CDR3 is TGTGCCAGTAGTATAGTTTTAGGGGGCACCGGGGAGCTGTTTTTT. The full variable domain, rest sourced from reference TRBV19 and TRBJ2-2, is DGGITQSPKYLFRKEGQNVTLSCEQNLNHDAMYWYRQDPGQGLRLIYYSQIVNDFQKGDIAEGYSVSREKKESFPLTVTSAQKNPTAFYLCASSIVLGGTGELFFGEGSRLTVL.

The chain combines TRBV6-1 with TRBJ1-5, with D possibly TRBD1 on 5 matching bases. V gave up 4 bases and J gave up 4 bases, with 20 bases separating them. The CDR3 spans 17 residues. Germline V gene lookup returns CDR1 MNHNS and CDR2 SASEGT. The chain's CDR3 is CASSVNKPPGGNQPQHF. CDR3 in DNA: TGTGCCAGCAGTGTCAACAAACCTCCGGGGGGGAATCAGCCCCAGCATTTT.

The rearrangement uses TRBV6-2 or TRBV6-3 and TRBJ2-2; the D gene is possibly TRBD1 (6 bases). The germline V and J ends were trimmed by 4 bases and 1 base, with 7 bases remaining between them. The germline CDR1 and CDR2 sequences are MNHEY and SVGEGT. This CDR3 has 14 residues. CDR3: CASSWGRNTGELFF. DNA of the CDR3: TGTGCCAGCAGTTGGGGGCGGAACACCGGGGAGCTGTTTTTT.